Here is one T cell receptor beta chain with its context. What it recognizes is unknown. Collection of blood occurred at baseline, at cycle 4 day 1, and at cycle 7 day 1. The protocol was immunoSEQ multiplex PCR, while the TCRdb copy is restricted to in-frame clones and leaves out a portion. The sample lists 70,000 to 85,000 clones, 75% to 85% seen once, with about 1.1% in the top ten. V lost 5 bases and J lost 3; bases outside the gene matches: 6. Germline assignment: CDR1 MNHEY and CDR2 SMNVEV (reference sequence). This CDR3 spans 14 amino acids. The data were taken from a study of OX40 agonist ivuxolimab in advanced cancers. Study background: The patients received ivuxolimab by intravenous route every 2 weeks at 0.01 to 10 mg/kg. Prior anti-PD-1, anti-PD-L1 or anti-CTLA-4 therapy was allowed; around 40% had some.

Study findings and constraints: What antigens the expanded peripheral T cells recognized was never established.

This material consisted of CD4+ or CD8+ T cells sorted from blood, taken in a trial of the OX40 agonist ivuxolimab. The sequence was obtained from an adult with an advanced solid tumor such as melanoma, head and neck, liver or kidney cancer. J is TRBJ2-7 and V is TRBV27; 8 nucleotides align to TRBD2. As DNA, the CDR3 is TGTGCCAGCAGTGTACAGCGGGGGAGCTACGAGCAGTACTTC. Translation gives CASSVQRGSYEQYF.